Described below is a single T cell receptor beta chain sequence and its context. As yet, its antigen is unknown. The sample comes from a study of OX40 agonist ivuxolimab in advanced cancers. The wider study: Earlier treatment with anti-PD-1, anti-PD-L1 or anti-CTLA-4 was permitted, and around 36% had received some. General study points: Undetermined was the antigen specificity of the expanded peripheral T cells. Within 6 weeks, CD4+ and CD8+ blood T cells expanded clonally at 0.1 to 3.0 mg/kg.

This CDR3 spans 16 amino acids. Germline CDR1 reads SGHDT; CDR2 reads YYEEEE. Trimming took 2 bases from V and 5 from J; bases not matched to a gene: 11. Autoimmune disease history or systemic immunosuppression was exclusionary. TCRdb keeps only in-frame clones here, not all; method: immunoSEQ multiplex PCR. The table shows about 94,000 clones, with about nine tenths occurring only once. The receptor was isolated from an adult with an advanced solid tumor such as melanoma, head and neck, liver or kidney cancer. The chain employs TRBV5-6 and TRBJ2-5; TRBD1 matches 8 bases. The material was CD4+ or CD8+ T cells sorted from blood, obtained in a trial of the OX40 agonist ivuxolimab. CDR3 in DNA: TGTGCCAGCAGCTTAAATAAGGGACAGGCGGGGGAGACCCAGTACTTC. Translating gives CASSLNKGQAGETQYF.